This T cell receptor beta chain derives from a study of cytomegalovirus exposure and HLA in healthy donors. Trimming took 5 bases from V and 8 from J; bases not matched to a gene: 4. The CDR3 totals 14 residues. Germline values: CDR1 SNHLY, CDR2 FYNNEI. PCR amplification relied on 60 Vbeta primers (plus 13 Jbeta primers). Produced via immunoSEQ multiplex PCR; TCRdb's table is partial and in-frame only. Here the sample spans about 150,000 clones, 60% to 80% being singletons. The sequence derives from a woman in her twenties or thirties in good health and CMV-seronegative. The genes are TRBV2 and TRBJ1-6; 9 bases match TRBD1. Material for sequencing was PBMCs. CDR3 loop: CASSNRDRDSPLHF. In DNA, the CDR3 is TGTGCCAGCAGTAACCGGGACAGGGATTCACCCCTCCACTTT.